What follows are 21 T cell receptor beta chains derived from one specimen sequenced in a study of cytomegalovirus exposure and HLA in healthy donors. This PCR relied on a set of 60 Vbeta primers and 13 Jbeta primers. Assay: immunoSEQ multiplex PCR; the TCRdb copy retains only in-frame clones and omits some. This table has 100,000 to 150,000 clones, about four fifths appearing once. Material for sequencing was PBMCs. The receptors stem from a woman between 40 and 50 years old in good health and CMV-seropositive.

The V call is TRBV6-5, the J call TRBJ2-3; D is possibly TRBD2 (6 bases). Germline V gene sequence: CDR1 MNHEY, CDR2 SVGAGI. This CDR3 comprises 14 residues. V was cut by 4 bases and J by 6 bases, with 14 bases left in between. The CDR3 DNA sequence: TGTGCCAGCAGTTCCGGGACTCGGGGCGATACGCAGTATTTT. Its protein is CASSSGTRGDTQYF.

V and J are TRBV10-3 and TRBJ2-4; maybe TRBD1 (5 bases). V lost 6 bases, J lost 2 bases, and 14 bases lay in between. Germline loops: CDR1 ENHRY, CDR2 SYGVKD. This CDR3 has 15 amino acids. The CDR3 nucleotides read TGTGCCATCAGCATCTCAGGGCCTCCCAAAAACATTCAGTACTTC. The encoded protein is CAISISGPPKNIQYF.

Here the CDR3 reads CASSMGHLYEQYF. CDR3 DNA: TGTGCCAGTAGTATGGGACACCTCTACGAGCAGTACTTC. The chain combines TRBV19 with TRBJ2-7; maybe TRBD1 (6 bases). Germline lookup yields CDR1 LNHDA and CDR2 SQIVND (reference sequence). V was trimmed by 3 bases and J by 3 bases, leaving 9 bases between them. The CDR3 is 13 amino acids.

The rearrangement joins TRBV19 to TRBJ2-7, with a weak D call TRBD2 (6 bases). This CDR3 spans 11 amino acids. CDR1 and CDR2 (germline): LNHDA, SQIVND (reference sequence). Trimming removed 6 bases from V and 6 bases from J, with 9 bases in between. The CDR3 nucleotides read TGTGCCAGTAGAGGAGGGTTCGAGCAGTACTTC. Translating it yields CASRGGFEQYF.

The chain recombines TRBV5-6 with TRBJ1-2; 11 nucleotides line up with TRBD1. This CDR3 has 15 residues. V was clipped by 6 bases and J by 2 bases; unmatched bases: 6. Germline CDR1 SGHDT, CDR2 YYEEEE. DNA of the CDR3: TGTGCCAGCATCCTCCGGGACAGGGGGAACTATGGCTACACCTTC. Its translation is CASILRDRGNYGYTF. The whole variable domain, remainder taken from reference TRBV5-6 and TRBJ1-2, is DAGVTQSPTHLIKTRGQQVTLRCSPKSGHDTVSWYQQALGQGPQFIFQYYEEEERQRGNFPDRFSGHQFPNYSSELNVNALLLGDSALYLCASILRDRGNYGYTFGSGTRLTVV.

The rearrangement joins TRBV2 to TRBJ1-2, with a possible D match to TRBD1 (5 bases). The CDR3 runs to 14 residues. Germline V CDR1 and CDR2: SNHLY, FYNNEI. Trimming took off 2 bases at V and 3 bases at J, with 10 bases between the two ends. The CDR3 bases are TGTGCCAGCAGTGAATCAGGGTCTGACTATGGCTACACCTTC. Translating it yields CASSESGSDYGYTF.

V and J are TRBV6-1 and TRBJ1-5, with D possibly being TRBD1 (6 bases). V lost 4 bases, J lost 7 bases, and 14 bases lay in between. The CDR3 covers 14 residues. CDR1 is MNHNS and CDR2 is SASEGT in the germline V gene. CDR3: CASSGTGTDQPQHF. In DNA form, the CDR3 reads TGTGCCAGCAGTGGAACAGGGACGGACCAGCCCCAGCATTTT.

This clone has only a few counts. The chain combines TRBV5-5 with TRBJ1-1; TRBD1 might be the D (6 bases). V dropped 6 bases and J dropped 3 bases, with 24 bases sitting between them. There are 17 residues in the CDR3. Germline V gene lookup returns CDR1 SGHKS and CDR2 YYEKEE (reference sequence). The CDR3 bases are TGTGCCAGCACCGTGTCCCGGGACAAGAATGGGTACACTGAAGCTTTCTTT. This codes for CASTVSRDKNGYTEAFF. Filled out from reference TRBV5-5 and TRBJ1-1, the complete variable domain reads DAGVTQSPTHLIKTRGQQVTLRCSPISGHKSVSWYQQVLGQGPQFIFQYYEKEERGRGNFPDRFSARQFPNYSSELNVNALLLGDSALYLCASTVSRDKNGYTEAFFGQGTRLTVV.

A single count supports this clone. The chain joins TRBV6-1 to TRBJ1-4, with 7 positions matching TRBD1. The CDR3 is 16 amino acids. Per the germline V gene, CDR1 is MNHNS and CDR2 is SASEGT. The junction had 6 bases not matched to a gene; V was cut back by 2 bases and J by 3 bases. For the CDR3, the DNA is TGTGCCAGCAGTGAAAGGGGGACAGCCTCTAATGAAAAACTGTTTTTT. It encodes CASSERGTASNEKLFF.

The CDR3 DNA reads as TGTGCCAGCAGTGAGACAGGGGGCGGCAATCAGCCCCAGCATTTT. This codes for CASSETGGGNQPQHF. The chain uses TRBV6-4 and TRBJ1-5, with 10 bases fitting TRBD1. Germline V gene sequence: CDR1 MRHNA, CDR2 SNTAGT. V lost 3 bases, J lost 2 bases, and 1 base stayed unmatched. There are 15 residues in the CDR3.

This clone came up once. The chain recombines TRBV9 with TRBJ2-3; D is unresolved. Trimming took off 0 bases at V and 0 bases at J, with 8 bases between the two ends. This CDR3 comprises 15 residues. The germline gives CDR1 SGDLS, CDR2 YYNGEE. CDR3 DNA sequence: TGTGCCAGCAGCGTAGCGGGTTACAGCACAGATACGCAGTATTTT. Amino acids: CASSVAGYSTDTQYF.

The chain links TRBV4-3 to TRBJ1-5, with 7 bases lining up with TRBD1. Germline-derived CDR1 and CDR2 are LGHNA and YSLEER. The V segment lost 0 bases and the J segment 1 base; nucleotides outside the gene matches: 9. The CDR3 consists of 18 residues. CDR3 DNA sequence: TGCGCCAGCAGCCAAGATCCCACAGGGGTCGGAAGCAATCAGCCCCAGCATTTT. Translated: CASSQDPTGVGSNQPQHF.

The chain uses TRBV19 and TRBJ1-2; D ambiguous. Germline V gene data show CDR1 as LNHDA and CDR2 as SQIVND (reference sequence). This CDR3 comprises 11 residues. The V end was cut by 10 bases, the J end by 2 bases, with 8 bases between. The CDR3 bases are TGTGCCATTCAAGCCAACTATGGCTACACCTTC. Protein sequence: CAIQANYGYTF. Combining the CDR3 with reference TRBV19 and TRBJ1-2 gives the whole variable domain DGGITQSPKYLFRKEGQNVTLSCEQNLNHDAMYWYRQDPGQGLRLIYYSQIVNDFQKGDIAEGYSVSREKKESFPLTVTSAQKNPTAFYLCAIQANYGYTFGSGTRLTVV.

The chain employs TRBV18 and TRBJ2-5; D not resolved. This CDR3 contains 14 residues. The germline V gene has CDR1 KGHSH and CDR2 LQKENI. V lost 3 bases and J 2 bases, leaving 10 bases between the germline ends. The CDR3 region has the DNA TGTGCCAGCTCACCCGACTGGGTACAAGAGACCCAGTACTTC. Residues: CASSPDWVQETQYF. The complete variable domain, with remaining parts taken from reference TRBV18 and TRBJ2-5, reads NAGVMQNPRHLVRRRGQEARLRCSPMKGHSHVYWYRQLPEEGLKFMVYLQKENIIDESGMPKERFSAEFPKEGPSILRIQQVVRGDSAAYFCASSPDWVQETQYFGPGTRLLVL.

The rearrangement links TRBV19 to TRBJ1-1, with TRBD1 as a possible D gene (5 bases). The CDR3 loop spans 16 amino acids. V lost 7 bases, J lost 1 base, and 19 bases lay in between. Per the germline V gene, CDR1 is LNHDA and CDR2 is SQIVND (reference sequence). The CDR3 loop is CASTDLIGGGNTEAFF. The CDR3 DNA reads as TGTGCCAGTACCGACTTAATTGGGGGGGGGAACACTGAAGCTTTCTTT.

V and J are TRBV5-6 and TRBJ2-7; 7 bases align to TRBD2. Germline CDR1 and CDR2: SGHDT and YYEEEE. The CDR3 consists of 14 residues. Trimming took 4 bases from V and 2 from J; bases not matched to a gene: 6. The DNA of the CDR3 is TGTGCCAGCAGCCTTTGGGACTACCCCTACGAGCAGTACTTC. Translating it yields CASSLWDYPYEQYF.

The sample holds a few counts of this clone. The rearrangement links TRBV7-9 to TRBJ1-2; D perhaps matches TRBD1 (5 bases). CDR3 length equals 17 residues. V dropped 1 base and J dropped 3 bases, with 18 bases sitting between them. Germline assignment: CDR1 SEHNR and CDR2 FQNEAQ (reference sequence). The CDR3 reads CASSLEDPSRGYYGYTF. In DNA form, the CDR3 reads TGTGCCAGCAGCTTAGAGGACCCCTCTAGGGGTTACTATGGCTACACCTTC. Full variable domain (rest looked up from reference TRBV7-9 and TRBJ1-2): DTGVSQNPRHKITKRGQNVTFRCDPISEHNRLYWYRQTLGQGPEFLTYFQNEAQLEKSRLLSDRFSAERPKGSFSTLEIQRTEQGDSAMYLCASSLEDPSRGYYGYTFGSGTRLTVV.

This clone was recorded a few times. This chain joins TRBV4-3 and TRBJ1-4; possibly TRBD1 for D (6 bases). Germline loops: CDR1 LGHNA, CDR2 YSLEER. The CDR3 is 16 residues long. Trimming took off 3 bases at V and 6 bases at J, with 17 bases between the two ends. CDR3 bases: TGCGCCAGCAGCCACGGTAAGGACAGATTCTATGAAAAACTGTTTTTT. The encoded protein is CASSHGKDRFYEKLFF.

The rearrangement joins TRBV6-4 to TRBJ2-1; 10 nucleotides match TRBD2. The CDR3 is 17 residues long. CDR1 and CDR2 (germline): MRHNA, SNTAGT. J lost 0 bases, V lost 0 bases, and 2 bases had no gene match. The CDR3 DNA follows: TGTGCCAGCAGTGACTCGGGACTAGCGAGCTCCTACAATGAGCAGTTCTTC. Translating it yields CASSDSGLASSYNEQFF.

A few counts support this clone. The junction differs from germline at one of its ends, possibly a read error. V gene TRBV7-9 combines with J gene TRBJ2-5; 13 bases map to TRBD2. The germline CDR1 and CDR2 sequences are SEHNR and FQNEAQ (reference sequence). The CDR3 is made up of 17 amino acids. CDR3 nucleotide sequence: TGTTCCAGCAGCTTGGGGACTAGCGGGACGGGCCATGAGACCCAGTACTTC. Translation gives CSSSLGTSGTGHETQYF. The variable domain in full, completed from reference TRBV7-9 and TRBJ2-5, reads DTGVSQNPRHKITKRGQNVTFRCDPISEHNRLYWYRQTLGQGPEFLTYFQNEAQLEKSRLLSDRFSAERPKGSFSTLEIQRTEQGDSAMYLCSSSLGTSGTGHETQYFGPGTRLLVL.

This chain uses TRBV11-1 with TRBJ1-1; 7 positions agree with TRBD1. J lost 1 base, V lost 5 bases, and 4 bases had no gene match. The CDR3 is 14 residues long. Germline V lookup: CDR1 SGHAT, CDR2 FQDESV (reference sequence). The CDR3 is CASSRTGGNTEAFF. CDR3 DNA sequence: TGTGCCAGCAGCCGGACAGGCGGGAACACTGAAGCTTTCTTT.